What follows are 10 T cell receptor beta chains derived from one specimen sequenced in a study of cytomegalovirus exposure and HLA in healthy donors. In the PCR, 60 Vbeta and 13 Jbeta primers were used. Sequenced by immunoSEQ multiplex PCR; TCRdb stores in-frame clones only, minus some. This table holds 150,000 to 200,000 clones, around 77% found once. Input material: PBMCs. The source of these receptors is a man aged 60 to 69 in good health and CMV-seronegative.

This clone was observed a few times. The V call is TRBV19, the J call TRBJ1-2; D is undetermined. Trimming took off 10 bases at V and 4 bases at J, with 10 bases between the two ends. The CDR3 contains 11 residues. CDR1 and CDR2 (germline): LNHDA, SQIVND (reference sequence). CDR3 in amino acids: CATRDFYGYTF. The CDR3 DNA follows: TGTGCCACTCGGGATTTCTATGGCTACACCTTC.

The rearrangement links TRBV11-2 to TRBJ2-1, with 11 bases identical to TRBD2. CDR3 length equals 15 residues. J lost 6 bases, V lost 4 bases, and 5 bases had no gene match. Germline-derived CDR1 and CDR2 are SGHAT and FQNNGV. The CDR3 nucleotides read TGTGCCAGCAGCTCTCTAGCGGGGGGCTCCAATGAGCAGTTCTTC. Protein product: CASSSLAGGSNEQFF.

This chain joins TRBV10-1 and TRBJ2-7; 7 positions match TRBD1. The trim removed 6 bases at V and 6 bases at J, leaving 8 bases unmatched. The germline CDR1 and CDR2 sequences are WNHNN and SYGVQD (reference sequence). The CDR3 is made up of 13 amino acids. CDR3 sequence (DNA): TGCGCCAGCAGCCAAGACAGGGCGGGCGAGCAGTACTTC. Translating it yields CASSQDRAGEQYF.

This chain uses TRBV29-1 with TRBJ2-7; D unresolved. The CDR3 has 12 amino acids. V lost 5 bases to trimming and J lost 0 bases, with 8 bases between them. Germline V gene data show CDR1 as SQVTM and CDR2 as ANQGSEA. In DNA, the CDR3 is TGCAGCGTTTGGGCCACCTCCTACGAGCAGTACTTC. Amino acid sequence: CSVWATSYEQYF.

This clone was counted a single time. The chain uses TRBV30 and TRBJ2-4; D unclear. Germline V gene data show CDR1 as GTSNPN and CDR2 as SVGIG (reference sequence). The length of the CDR3 is 14 residues. The ends were cut back, 2 bases at V and 0 bases at J, with 8 bases in the middle. The CDR3 DNA reads TGTGCCTGGAGTAGAAACAGAGCCAAAAACATTCAGTACTTC. The encoded protein is CAWSRNRAKNIQYF.

This clone was counted a few times. This sample includes further DNA sequences coding for the same CDR3. The chain couples TRBV25-1 to TRBJ2-7, with TRBD1 matching 8 bases. The ends lost 5 bases at V and 3 bases at J; junction bases unmatched: 3. Germline V gene data show CDR1 as MGHDK and CDR2 as SYGVNS. The CDR3 runs to 13 residues. The CDR3 protein is CASSRTGHYEQYF. CDR3 in DNA: TGTGCCAGCAGTCGGACAGGGCACTACGAGCAGTACTTC.

The chain has TRBV19 and TRBJ1-5; 7 nucleotides line up with TRBD1. Germline V gene lookup returns CDR1 LNHDA and CDR2 SQIVND (reference sequence). The CDR3 has 16 residues. J was trimmed by 9 bases and V by 3 bases; bases with no gene match: 14. The CDR3 DNA follows: TGTGCCAGTAGTATTAGGGGGCTGTCCCCCGGAAGGCCCCAGCATTTT. It specifies CASSIRGLSPGRPQHF.

Details on this clone: Other DNA sequences in the same sample also yield this CDR3. The gene calls are TRBV6-1 and TRBJ2-6; tentatively, D is TRBD2 (5 bases). The V end lost 8 bases, the J end lost 0 bases, and 5 bases lay between the germline ends. CDR3 length: 13 residues. CDR1 is MNHNS, CDR2 SASEGT, per germline. The CDR3 loop reads CASRGSGANVLTF. Written as DNA, the CDR3 is TGTGCCAGCCGGGGCTCTGGGGCCAACGTCCTGACTTTC.

For this clone: The junction differs from germline at one of its ends, possibly a read error. V gene TRBV2 combines with J gene TRBJ1-5, with unresolved D. The germline V gene encodes CDR1 SNHLY and CDR2 FYNNEI. The CDR3 has 12 amino acids. The CDR3 region is CASSERRSSQNF. CDR3 bases: TGTGCCAGCAGTGAACGGAGATCATCCCAGAATTTT. Together with reference TRBV2 and TRBJ1-5, the CDR3 gives the full variable domain: EPEVTQTPSHQVTQMGQEVILRCVPISNHLYFYWYRQILGQKVEFLVSFYNNEISEKSEIFDDQFSVERPDGSNFTLKIRSTKLEDSAMYFCASSERRSSQNFGDGTRLSIL.

J is TRBJ1-6 and V is TRBV5-6; D not certain. The germline V gene has CDR1 SGHDT and CDR2 YYEEEE. The length of the CDR3 is 16 residues. Trimming removed 5 bases from V and 7 bases from J, with 19 bases in between. Written as DNA, the CDR3 is TGTGCCAGCAGTATCTTATTGGGCACTCGAAATTCACCCCTCCACTTT. Amino acid sequence: CASSILLGTRNSPLHF.